This T cell receptor beta chain was identified during a study of blood T cell repertoires in COVID-19. CDR1 and CDR2 (germline): MDHEN, SYDVKM. The CDR3 covers 12 residues. With 10 bases clipped from V and 9 bases from J, the junction kept 10 bases outside the gene matches. Here immunoSEQ multiplex PCR was the method, and the copy in TCRdb shows in-frame clones only, minus some. The data hold 200,000 to 300,000 clones, with around 92% observed a single time. The chain links TRBV28 to TRBJ2-5; 8 positions agree with TRBD1. This clonotype was obtained from a person under 30 with COVID-19, enrolled during active disease. The sequencing input was peripheral blood. CDR3 in amino acids: CATGDRSRAQYF. The CDR3 nucleotides read TGTGCCACAGGGGACAGGTCACGGGCCCAGTACTTC.